Included here is one TCR beta chain sequence, with context. At the DNA level, this CDR3 is encoded by other sequences in the same sample as well. V was cut by 0 bases and J by 1 base, with 6 bases left in between. The V gene's germline CDR1 is WNHNN and CDR2 SYGVQD (reference sequence). The CDR3 is 14 amino acids. The entry originates in a study of shared clonotypes between healthy human individuals. Profiling relied on immunoSEQ multiplex PCR, and the TCRdb table lists in-frame clones only, not all of them. The sample has about 1.5 million clones, over 95% seen once. This receptor was identified in a man aged 30 to 39 in good health. This rearrangement joins TRBV10-1 to TRBJ1-1; D gene unclear. The sample consisted of naive CD4+ T cells sorted from blood. The sample's subset: CD45RA+ positively selected. Written as DNA, the CDR3 is TGCGCCAGCAGTGAGTCAACGGCGAACACTGAAGCTTTCTTT. Its protein product is CASSESTANTEAFF.